This is a list of T cell receptor beta chains from one sample in a study of blood T cells in healthy people across ages. TCRdb re-called the 5' RACE reads with MiXCR, one entry per CDR3 protein. The sample includes 800,000 to 950,000 distinct CDR3 sequences, 25% to 30% of them seen just once. This sample was shared with a second study, whose subject was T cells of mothers and their children.

The sequenced sample was blood. The receptors derive from a middle-aged woman in good health. CDR3s include the opening cysteine and the closing phenylalanine or tryptophan. Each record gives: clone size, V gene, J gene, D gene, CDR3 protein, CDR3 DNA. A D gene is named only where the DNA matches it firmly. Expanded clones get a size class; other rows say once, few or many, or leave the size out.

few	TRBV7-2	TRBJ2-5	TRBD2	CASSLWLAGGGETQYF	TGTGCCAGCAGCTTATGGTTGGCGGGGGGCGGGGAGACCCAGTACTTC
-	TRBV10-2	TRBJ2-3	TRBD2	CASTPGLAGGKSTDTQYF	TGCGCCAGCACTCCGGGACTAGCGGGGGGGAAAAGCACAGATACGCAGTATTTT
many	TRBV20-1	TRBJ2-7	-	CSARGHLSYEQYF	TGCAGTGCTAGAGGGCATTTATCCTACGAGCAGTACTTC
few	TRBV20-1	TRBJ1-5	-	CSASSDRSSNQPQHF	TGCAGTGCTAGCTCCGACAGAAGTAGCAATCAGCCCCAGCATTTT
-	TRBV3-1	TRBJ1-4	-	CASSQGSAGAINEKLFF	TGTGCCAGCAGCCAAGGATCAGCAGGGGCGATTAATGAAAAACTGTTTTTT
many	TRBV2	TRBJ2-1	TRBD1	CASSIDRGNEQFF	TGTGCCAGCAGTATAGACAGGGGTAATGAGCAGTTCTTC
-	TRBV3-1	TRBJ1-2	-	CASSQGPTRSYGYTF	TGTGCCAGCAGCCAAGGCCCGACACGCTCCTATGGCTACACCTTC
-	TRBV7-2	TRBJ1-1	-	CASSFYGLNTEAFF	TGTGCCAGCAGCTTCTACGGTTTGAACACTGAAGCTTTCTTT
many	TRBV29-1	TRBJ1-5	TRBD1	CSVVGTGSNQPQHF	TGCAGCGTTGTCGGGACAGGGTCGAATCAGCCCCAGCATTTT
many	TRBV20-1	TRBJ1-2	TRBD1	CSARGTGEDGYTF	TGCAGTGCTAGGGGGACAGGGGAGGATGGCTACACCTTC
-	TRBV5-1	TRBJ2-3	-	CASTPARTDTQYF	TGCGCCAGCACCCCAGCAAGGACAGATACGCAGTATTTT
-	TRBV28	TRBJ2-2	TRBD1	CASGTVNTGELFF	TGTGCCAGCGGGACAGTGAACACCGGGGAGCTGTTTTTT
many	TRBV6-2/TRBV6-3	TRBJ2-7	TRBD2	CASVSGGPSYEQYF	TGTGCCAGCGTTAGCGGGGGTCCCTCCTACGAGCAGTACTTC
-	TRBV28	TRBJ2-7	-	CASSNHPGEGYEQYF	TGTGCCAGCAGTAATCACCCAGGGGAGGGCTACGAGCAGTACTTC
few	TRBV18	TRBJ2-3	TRBD2	CASSPGGNTDTQYF	TGTGCCAGCTCACCGGGGGGGAACACAGATACGCAGTATTTT
-	TRBV20-1	TRBJ2-3	TRBD1	CSARASGTGGTDTQYF	TGCAGTGCTAGGGCTTCCGGGACAGGGGGCACAGATACGCAGTATTTT